This T cell receptor (beta chain) comes out of a study of glioma-infiltrating T cells. General study findings and limits: CDR3 overlap between tissue and blood was very small.

Using RNA template, CDR3s of TCR alpha and beta were amplified with iRepertoire arm-PCR. One-step reverse transcription and amplification started from about 100-400 ng of tissue mRNA or PBMC total RNA. TCRdb re-analysed the multiplex PCR reads in MiXCR, keeping a single row per CDR3 protein. The sample has approximately 89,000 distinct CDR3 sequences, about a quarter seen once. As for this clonotype: The antigen is unknown.

The CDR3 has 17 residues. V trimming: 3 bases; J trimming: 0 bases; junction bases outside the gene matches: 6. Germline assignment: CDR1 LGHDT and CDR2 YNNKEL (reference sequence). The V and J genes are TRBV3-1 and TRBJ2-7, with 12 bases fitting TRBD2. Sequencing used glioma tissue, nonneoplastic brain tissue, or PBMCs (not recorded which). The TCR comes from a human donor with low-grade glioma or glioblastoma, undergoing nonglioma brain surgery, or in good health (not recorded which). CDR3 nucleotides: TGTGCCAGCAGCCAGACTAGCGGGAGAGGGAGCTCCTACGAGCAGTACTTC. Its translation is CASSQTSGRGSSYEQYF.